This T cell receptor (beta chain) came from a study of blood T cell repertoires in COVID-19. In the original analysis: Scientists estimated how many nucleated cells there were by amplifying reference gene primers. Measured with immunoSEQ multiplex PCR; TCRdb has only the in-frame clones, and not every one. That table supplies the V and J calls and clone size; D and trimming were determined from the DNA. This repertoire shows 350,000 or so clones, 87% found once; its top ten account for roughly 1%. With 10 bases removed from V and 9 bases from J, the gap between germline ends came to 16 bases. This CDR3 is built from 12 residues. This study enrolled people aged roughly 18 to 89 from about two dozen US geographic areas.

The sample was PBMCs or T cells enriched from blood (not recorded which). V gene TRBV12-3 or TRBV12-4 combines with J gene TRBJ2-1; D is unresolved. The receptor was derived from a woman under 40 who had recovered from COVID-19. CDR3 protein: CATTELGAEQFF. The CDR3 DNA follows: TGTGCCACTACAGAGCTCGGTGCTGAGCAGTTCTTC.